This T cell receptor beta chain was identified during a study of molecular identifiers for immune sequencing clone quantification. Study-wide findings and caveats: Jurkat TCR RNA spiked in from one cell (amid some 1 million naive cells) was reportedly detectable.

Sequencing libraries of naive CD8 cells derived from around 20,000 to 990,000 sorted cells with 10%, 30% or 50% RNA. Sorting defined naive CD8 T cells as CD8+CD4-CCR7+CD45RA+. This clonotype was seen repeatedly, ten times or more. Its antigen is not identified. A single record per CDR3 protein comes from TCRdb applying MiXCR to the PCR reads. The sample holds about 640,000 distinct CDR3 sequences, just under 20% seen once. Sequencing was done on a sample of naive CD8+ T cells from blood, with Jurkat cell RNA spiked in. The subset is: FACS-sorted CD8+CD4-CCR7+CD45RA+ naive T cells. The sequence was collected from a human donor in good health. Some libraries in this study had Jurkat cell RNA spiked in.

CDR3 sequence reads: CASSNSGYGPNQPQHF. The CDR3 nucleotides read TGTGCCAGCAGCAACTCTGGTTACGGCCCCAATCAGCCCCAGCATTTT. The rearrangement uses TRBV13 and TRBJ1-5; D gene unclear. This CDR3 contains 16 residues. The V gene lost 5 bases and the J gene lost 3 bases, with 17 bases spanning the gap. Germline assignment: CDR1 PRHDT and CDR2 FYEKMQ (reference sequence).